The 13 T cell receptor beta chains presented below share a single source sample, sequenced in a study of cytomegalovirus exposure and HLA in healthy donors. With 60 Vbeta and 13 Jbeta primers, the PCR was carried out. Produced via immunoSEQ multiplex PCR; TCRdb's table is partial and in-frame only. The data hold 130,000 or so clones, with roughly 73% observed a single time. Specimen: PBMCs. The receptors derive from a man aged 40-50 years in good health and CMV-seronegative.

This chain joins TRBV27 and TRBJ1-2; TRBD1 matches 7 bases. The trim removed 5 bases at V and 4 bases at J, leaving 10 bases unmatched. This CDR3 spans 15 amino acids. Germline V lookup: CDR1 MNHEY, CDR2 SMNVEV (reference sequence). The CDR3 DNA follows: TGTGCCAGCAGTCCCTGGACAGGTCCAACCTATGGCTACACCTTC. Protein sequence: CASSPWTGPTYGYTF.

This rearrangement joins TRBV9 to TRBJ2-4, with 10 bases that match TRBD2. Germline V gene sequence: CDR1 SGDLS, CDR2 YYNGEE. The CDR3 spans 16 residues. The trim removed 1 base at V and 2 bases at J, leaving 3 bases unmatched. For the CDR3, the DNA is TGTGCCAGCAGCGTAAGCGGGGGGGCACCCAAAAACATTCAGTACTTC. This gives the protein CASSVSGGAPKNIQYF.

The rearrangement joins TRBV4-2 to TRBJ2-3; D might be TRBD2 (5 bases). Germline CDR1 reads LGHNA; CDR2 reads YNFKEQ. Deletions cut 0 bases from V and 1 base from J, with 5 bases between. The CDR3 has 14 amino acids. In DNA, the CDR3 is TGTGCCAGCAGCCAAGAGCGGGGCACAGATACGCAGTATTTT. This encodes CASSQERGTDTQYF.

This clone has just one count. The V call is TRBV27, the J call TRBJ2-1; TRBD2 is a possible D gene (7 bases). This CDR3 is 15 amino acids long. V dropped 1 base and J dropped 2 bases, with 9 bases sitting between them. Germline CDR1 MNHEY, CDR2 SMNVEV (reference sequence). The CDR3 DNA follows: TGTGCCAGCAGTTTATTCGGGGGGCCCTACAATGAGCAGTTCTTC. It yields the protein CASSLFGGPYNEQFF.

CDR3 sequence: CASSDTTGTNTEAFF. CDR3 nucleotides: TGTGCCAGCAGTGACACGACAGGGACGAACACTGAAGCTTTCTTT. The gene calls are TRBV2 and TRBJ1-1; the match to TRBD1 covers 7 bases. Trimming removed 3 bases from V and 1 base from J; junction bases left unmatched: 5. Germline assignment: CDR1 SNHLY and CDR2 FYNNEI. The CDR3 runs to 15 residues. The entire variable domain, with the rest obtained from reference TRBV2 and TRBJ1-1, is as follows: EPEVTQTPSHQVTQMGQEVILRCVPISNHLYFYWYRQILGQKVEFLVSFYNNEISEKSEIFDDQFSVERPDGSNFTLKIRSTKLEDSAMYFCASSDTTGTNTEAFFGQGTRLTVV.

The chain has TRBV30 and TRBJ1-1; 9 nucleotides agree with TRBD1. Germline V gene sequence: CDR1 GTSNPN, CDR2 SVGIG (reference sequence). The V gene end was trimmed by 1 base and the J gene end by 2 bases; junction bases not matched to a gene: 5. The CDR3 is 15 amino acids. CDR3: CAWSDPGQGNTEAFF. In nucleotides, the CDR3 is TGTGCCTGGAGTGACCCGGGACAGGGAAACACTGAAGCTTTCTTT.

The V and J genes are TRBV11-2 and TRBJ2-7, with 8 nucleotides matching TRBD2. Germline loops: CDR1 SGHAT, CDR2 FQNNGV. Unmatched junction bases numbered 13, after V lost 5 bases and J lost 7 bases. There are 15 residues in the CDR3. The CDR3 DNA reads TGTGCCAGCAGCCATAGCGGGGCTGGCCGGGGAGAGCAGTACTTC. Encoded protein: CASSHSGAGRGEQYF.

As DNA, the CDR3 is TGTGCCAGTAGTGCAGACAGGTCCGCTAACTATGGCTACACCTTC. Its translation is CASSADRSANYGYTF. This rearrangement joins TRBV19 to TRBJ1-2; TRBD1 is a possible D gene (6 bases). V lost 5 bases and J lost 0, with 13 bases in between. This CDR3 has 15 residues. From germline, CDR1 is LNHDA and CDR2 SQIVND (reference sequence).

The gene calls are TRBV6-5 and TRBJ1-1; TRBD1 might be the D (5 bases). This CDR3 has 13 amino acids. Germline CDR1 reads MNHEY; CDR2 reads SVGAGI. V gave up 10 bases and J gave up 0 bases, with 12 bases separating them. The CDR3: CAISRQLNTEAFF. The CDR3 coding sequence is TGTGCCATCTCGAGACAGTTGAACACTGAAGCTTTCTTT.

V is TRBV27 and J is TRBJ1-1, with a tentative D call TRBD1 (6 bases). The V and J ends lost 4 bases and 6 bases respectively, with 9 bases between them. The CDR3 contains 12 residues. Per the germline V gene, CDR1 is MNHEY and CDR2 is SMNVEV (reference sequence). The CDR3 coding sequence is TGTGCCAGCAGTTCTAACAGGGCTGAAGCTTTCTTT. Its translation is CASSSNRAEAFF.

In DNA form, the CDR3 reads TGCGCCAGCAGCTTGGGGGGGCTTCAAGAGACCCAGTACTTC. This gives the protein CASSLGGLQETQYF. The chain couples TRBV5-1 to TRBJ2-5; a weak D match, TRBD1 (6 bases). The CDR3 length is 14 residues. Trimming removed 0 bases at V and 2 bases at J, with 8 bases between. In germline, CDR1 is SGHRS, CDR2 YFSETQ.

This chain joins TRBV5-1 and TRBJ1-2, with TRBD1 as a possible D gene (6 bases). In germline, CDR1 is SGHRS, CDR2 YFSETQ. The CDR3 contains 15 residues. Between the trimmed V and J ends, which lost 4 bases and 10 bases, there was a span of 23 bases. The CDR3 sequence is CASSVEQGGLGYYTF. The DNA for the CDR3 is TGCGCCAGCAGCGTCGAACAGGGAGGGTTAGGTTACTACACCTTC.

V usage is TRBV19 and J usage is TRBJ1-2, with D unresolved. This CDR3 is built from 15 residues. V was clipped by 10 bases and J by 0 bases, with 18 bases between them. Germline CDR1 LNHDA, CDR2 SQIVND (reference sequence). CDR3 sequence (DNA): TGTGCCACCGCCCGAGCTTCTTCCCCTAACTATGGCTACACCTTC. It encodes CATARASSPNYGYTF.